Below are 27 T cell receptor beta chains sequenced from a single sample in a study of blood T cells in healthy people across ages (dated by TCRdb to between 2014 and 2017). Libraries were built with 5' RACE. The listed sequencing device is Illumina HiSeq 2500. The second PCR ran for roughly 7 to 12 cycles and used a J-beta primer mix along with a sample-barcoded 5' primer. The public reads were reanalyzed by TCRdb: fastp trimming at Q25, MiXCR alignment, in-frame beta chains only. Every CDR3 protein is listed once, alongside the most common genes and DNA of its rows. This sample gives approximately 730,000 distinct CDR3 sequences in total; about 53% of them show up just once. The ten largest clones capture roughly two fifths of the sample. Sample: blood. The receptors shown here come from a man older than 75 in good health.

This clonotype was observed a handful of times. The chain recombines TRBV29-1 with TRBJ2-7, with D possibly TRBD1 on 6 matching bases. Germline CDR1 is SQVTM and CDR2 is ANQGSEA. Trimming took 6 bases from V and 5 from J, leaving 17 bases between them. The CDR3 loop spans 13 amino acids. The CDR3, as DNA: TGCAGCGTGGGGGTGACAGGACTCCACGAGCAGTACTTC. Translation: CSVGVTGLHEQYF.

The V gene is TRBV6-5, the J gene TRBJ2-7; D ambiguous. V lost 6 bases and J lost 5, with 8 bases in between. Per germline, CDR1 MNHEY and CDR2 SVGAGI. There are 11 residues in the CDR3. CDR3 nucleotide sequence: TGTGCCAGCAGCAAATTAGACGAGCAGTACTTC. Its translation is CASSKLDEQYF.

This clonotype was seen just once. J is TRBJ2-5 and V is TRBV20-1; no firm D call. This CDR3 contains 16 residues. Trimming shortened V by 2 bases and J by 1 base, and 17 bases separated the two germline ends. The germline V gene has CDR1 DFQATT and CDR2 SNEGSKA (reference sequence). The CDR3 loop reads CSARTVSGFAQETQYF. As DNA, the CDR3 is TGCAGTGCTAGAACAGTCAGTGGGTTTGCCCAAGAGACCCAGTACTTC.

This clonotype was counted at least ten times. The CDR3 region has the DNA TGCAGCGTTTGGACTAGCTCCGAGCAGTTCTTC. Translating gives CSVWTSSEQFF. The chain uses TRBV29-1 and TRBJ2-1; 8 bases align to TRBD2. J lost 10 bases, V lost 5 bases, and 4 bases had no gene match. This CDR3 is 11 amino acids long. CDR1 and CDR2 from the germline V gene are SQVTM and ANQGSEA.

This clonotype was recorded once. The chain joins TRBV27 to TRBJ2-1; D possibly corresponds to TRBD2 (6 bases). The DNA end favors TRBJ2-7, so the J call may be wrong. Germline CDR1 MNHEY, CDR2 SMNVEV (reference sequence). The CDR3 length is 16 residues. DNA for the CDR3: TGTGCCAGCAGTTCCTCTCCGTTAGCGGCACACAATGAGCAGTACTTC. Translating it yields CASSSSPLAAHNEQYF.

J is TRBJ2-1 and V is TRBV28; 13 positions agree with TRBD2. Germline V gives CDR1 MDHEN, CDR2 SYDVKM. V gave up 1 base and J gave up 1 base; unmatched junction bases: 10. There are 20 residues in the CDR3. CDR3 sequence: CASSLLWVGLAGESYNEQFF. The CDR3 region has the DNA TGTGCCAGCAGTTTATTGTGGGTAGGACTAGCGGGAGAATCCTACAATGAGCAGTTCTTC. The full variable domain, rest sourced from reference TRBV28 and TRBJ2-1, is DVKVTQSSRYLVKRTGEKVFLECVQDMDHENMFWYRQDPGLGLRLIYFSYDVKMKEKGDIPEGYSVSREKKERFSLILESASTNQTSMYLCASSLLWVGLAGESYNEQFFGPGTRLTVL.

J is TRBJ1-5 and V is TRBV3-1; D ambiguous. The CDR3 has 13 amino acids. CDR1 is LGHDT and CDR2 is YNNKEL in the germline V gene (reference sequence). Trimming cost V 0 bases and J 7 bases, with 7 bases left between them. In DNA, the CDR3 is TGTGCCAGCAGCCAAGACGGGAGACAGCCCCAGCATTTT. The encoded protein is CASSQDGRQPQHF.

This sequence joins TRBV27 and TRBJ2-7; no definite D call. CDR3 length: 14 amino acids. Germline CDR1 MNHEY, CDR2 SMNVEV (reference sequence). The V end was cut by 5 bases, the J end by 2 bases, with 13 bases between. CDR3: CASSPSKGPYEQYF. The CDR3 coding sequence is TGTGCCAGCAGTCCATCGAAGGGCCCCTACGAGCAGTACTTC.

There are a few counts of this clonotype. The chain combines TRBV7-9 with TRBJ2-7; possibly TRBD2 for D (6 bases). The CDR3 sequence is 15 residues long. The V gene lost 3 bases and the J gene lost 0 bases, with 12 bases spanning the gap. Germline V gives CDR1 SEHNR, CDR2 FQNEAQ (reference sequence). The CDR3, as DNA: TGTGCCAGCAGCTTTGCAGTAGCGGCCTCCTACGAGCAGTACTTC. It is translated as CASSFAVAASYEQYF. Supplemented by reference TRBV7-9 and TRBJ2-7, the full variable domain reads DTGVSQNPRHKITKRGQNVTFRCDPISEHNRLYWYRQTLGQGPEFLTYFQNEAQLEKSRLLSDRFSAERPKGSFSTLEIQRTEQGDSAMYLCASSFAVAASYEQYFGPGTRLTVT.

The V call is TRBV5-1, the J call TRBJ2-1, with D uncertain. Looked up from germline, CDR1 is SGHRS and CDR2 is YFSETQ. Trimming took off 0 bases at V and 0 bases at J, with 13 bases between the two ends. The CDR3 is 17 amino acids. The CDR3 DNA reads as TGCGCCAGCAGCTTGGGCTTGACTGTAACCTCCTACAATGAGCAGTTCTTC. Translated: CASSLGLTVTSYNEQFF.

The CDR3: CASSSPGRMNTEAFF. The CDR3 DNA is TGTGCCAGCAGCTCCCCGGGACGAATGAACACTGAAGCTTTCTTT. The chain couples TRBV7-9 to TRBJ1-1, with D maybe TRBD1 (5 bases). Per the germline V gene, CDR1 is SEHNR and CDR2 is FQNEAQ (reference sequence). Trimming stripped 4 bases from V and 0 bases from J, with 12 bases between. CDR3 size: 15 residues. Looking up the rest from reference TRBV7-9 and TRBJ1-1 gives the full variable domain: DTGVSQNPRHKITKRGQNVTFRCDPISEHNRLYWYRQTLGQGPEFLTYFQNEAQLEKSRLLSDRFSAERPKGSFSTLEIQRTEQGDSAMYLCASSSPGRMNTEAFFGQGTRLTVV.

This clonotype showed up just a few times. This chain joins TRBV20-1 and TRBJ2-4, with 9 bases matching TRBD2. Germline V gives CDR1 DFQATT, CDR2 SNEGSKA (reference sequence). CDR3 length: 16 residues. V shed 6 bases, J shed 3 bases, and the junction held 12 bases outside the gene matches. The DNA of the CDR3 is TGCAGTGCCGACTCTAGCGGGAAATGGGACAAAAACATTCAGTACTTC. Translated: CSADSSGKWDKNIQYF.

The chain joins TRBV7-9 to TRBJ2-1, with TRBD2 matching over 12 bases. This CDR3 region has 16 residues. J gave up 6 bases and V 4 bases, and 7 bases lay outside the gene matches. Germline loops: CDR1 SEHNR, CDR2 FQNEAQ (reference sequence). The CDR3 here is CASSWTSGKVVNEQFF. CDR3 in DNA: TGTGCCAGCAGCTGGACTAGCGGGAAGGTTGTCAATGAGCAGTTCTTC. Full variable domain (remainder filled in from reference TRBV7-9 and TRBJ2-1): DTGVSQNPRHKITKRGQNVTFRCDPISEHNRLYWYRQTLGQGPEFLTYFQNEAQLEKSRLLSDRFSAERPKGSFSTLEIQRTEQGDSAMYLCASSWTSGKVVNEQFFGPGTRLTVL.

This clonotype has just a few counts. CDR3 sequence: CASSFARGDSNQPQHF. The CDR3 DNA sequence: TGTGCCAGCAGTTTTGCCAGGGGCGATAGCAATCAGCCCCAGCATTTT. The gene calls are TRBV12-3 or TRBV12-4 and TRBJ1-5; D is possibly TRBD1 (6 bases). The CDR3 contains 16 residues. V was cut by 3 bases and J by 0 bases, with 12 bases left in between.

V is TRBV10-3 and J is TRBJ1-1; 7 nucleotides agree with TRBD1. This CDR3 spans 13 amino acids. Germline values: CDR1 ENHRY, CDR2 SYGVKD. Trimming cost V 7 bases and J 5 bases; bases outside gene matches: 7. The CDR3 DNA is TGTGCCATCACCAACAGGGGCGGGACTGAAGCTTTCTTT. Its translation: CAITNRGGTEAFF.

This clonotype was seen a handful of times. V usage is TRBV3-1 and J usage is TRBJ2-7, with 9 bases identical to TRBD2. Germline V gives CDR1 LGHDT, CDR2 YNNKEL (reference sequence). The CDR3 consists of 14 residues. J was trimmed by 6 bases and V by 1 base; bases with no gene match: 4. CDR3 sequence (DNA): TGTGCCAGCAGCCAAGGCGGGAGGGCCACCGAGCAGTACTTC. It specifies CASSQGGRATEQYF.

This clonotype was found a few times. V gene TRBV14 combines with J gene TRBJ2-3; no clear D. Germline CDR1 and CDR2: SGHDN and FVKESK. The CDR3 has 15 amino acids. V lost 6 bases and J lost 14, with 27 bases in between. The CDR3 DNA follows: TGTGCCAGCAGTAGGGCGAGTGTCTTCCACAGATACGCGTATTTT. Protein product: CASSRASVFHRYAYF.

This clonotype showed up just a few times. V is TRBV12-3 or TRBV12-4 and J is TRBJ2-5, with 10 bases identical to TRBD2. The J segment lost 2 bases and the V segment lost 0 bases, leaving 6 bases of the junction unmatched. The CDR3 length is 17 residues. The CDR3 here is CASSLASGRPGQETQYF. CDR3 sequence (DNA): TGTGCCAGCAGTTTAGCTAGCGGGAGGCCAGGACAAGAGACCCAGTACTTC.

The DNA of the CDR3 is TGCAGTGCTAGTTTCAGTCAGAGCTCCTACGAGCAGTACTTC. It encodes CSASFSQSSYEQYF. The chain links TRBV20-1 to TRBJ2-7; no clear D. V lost 3 bases and J lost 0, with 12 bases in between. The CDR3 consists of 14 residues. The germline V gene encodes CDR1 DFQATT and CDR2 SNEGSKA (reference sequence).

Comments on this clonotype: One end of the junction is discordant with germline, which a read error may explain. The CDR3 loop reads CASSFGTPGYIF. CDR3 DNA: TGTGCCAGCAGCTTTGGGACCCCTGGCTACATCTTC. The chain has TRBV7-9 and TRBJ1-2, with D possibly TRBD1 on 5 matching bases. The germline CDR1 and CDR2 sequences are SEHNR and FQNEAQ (reference sequence). The CDR3 is 12 amino acids.

The CDR3 here is CANREAARYSSGNTIYF. The DNA of the CDR3 is TGTGCCAACCGGGAAGCCGCAAGATATTCCTCTGGAAACACCATATATTTT. The chain couples TRBV21-1 to TRBJ1-3; the table's D call, TRBD1, has no DNA check behind it. TRBV21-1 is a pseudogene. The CDR3 is made up of 17 amino acids.

This clonotype was recorded many times. V and J are TRBV7-2 and TRBJ2-1; either TRBD1 or TRBD2 may supply D (5 bases each). Germline CDR1 SGHTA, CDR2 FQGNSA. The CDR3 contains 16 residues. V shed 1 base and J shed 0 bases, with 10 bases lying between them. The CDR3 here is CASSLDGGSSYNEQFF. The CDR3 bases are TGTGCCAGCAGCTTAGATGGGGGAAGCTCCTACAATGAGCAGTTCTTC.

This chain links TRBV12-3 or TRBV12-4 with TRBJ1-1; the D is unclear. With 2 bases removed from V and 5 bases from J, the gap between germline ends came to 15 bases. CDR3 length: 15 residues. As DNA, the CDR3 is TGTGCCAGCAGTTTATCGGCGGAAGGGCCAACTGAAGCTTTCTTT. Its protein is CASSLSAEGPTEAFF.

The chain recombines TRBV6-6 with TRBJ1-5; D ambiguous. V lost 0 bases, J lost 6 bases, and 15 bases lay in between. The CDR3 loop spans 16 amino acids. Germline V gives CDR1 MNHNY, CDR2 SVGAGI (reference sequence). The CDR3 loop reads CASSYSLGKGSQPQHF. As DNA, the CDR3 is TGTGCCAGCAGTTACTCGCTTGGGAAAGGGAGTCAGCCCCAGCATTTT.

On this clonotype: In this CDR3 the conserved last residue, phenylalanine or tryptophan, is missing, so a read error is likely. V usage is TRBV24-1 and J usage is TRBJ2-7; D call uncertain. The germline V gene has CDR1 KGHDR and CDR2 SFDVKD. The V gene lost 3 bases and the J gene lost 2 bases, with 25 bases spanning the gap. The CDR3 contains 19 residues. CDR3 residues: CATSDTRTPRTGRTYEQYY. The CDR3, as DNA: TGTGCCACCAGTGATACCCGGACGCCAAGAACGGGCCGGACCTACGAGCAGTACTAC.

The rearrangement links TRBV5-1 to TRBJ2-1; D gene unclear. Trimming shortened V by 2 bases and J by 10 bases, and 13 bases separated the two germline ends. The CDR3 loop spans 13 amino acids. The germline gives CDR1 SGHRS, CDR2 YFSETQ. The CDR3 bases are TGCGCCAGCAGCTTTGGTGGCAGCAGCGAGCAGTTCTTC. Protein: CASSFGGSSEQFF.

As regards this clonotype: This may come from a read error, since a much larger clone is one base off. The chain links TRBV20-1 to TRBJ2-3; D is ambiguous. The CDR3 contains 11 residues. Germline V gives CDR1 DFQATT, CDR2 SNEGSKA (reference sequence). V lost 7 bases to trimming and J lost 5 bases, with 10 bases between them. The CDR3 coding sequence is TGCAGTGGTTCGTATGGAGATACGCAGTATTTT. It yields the protein CSGSYGDTQYF.